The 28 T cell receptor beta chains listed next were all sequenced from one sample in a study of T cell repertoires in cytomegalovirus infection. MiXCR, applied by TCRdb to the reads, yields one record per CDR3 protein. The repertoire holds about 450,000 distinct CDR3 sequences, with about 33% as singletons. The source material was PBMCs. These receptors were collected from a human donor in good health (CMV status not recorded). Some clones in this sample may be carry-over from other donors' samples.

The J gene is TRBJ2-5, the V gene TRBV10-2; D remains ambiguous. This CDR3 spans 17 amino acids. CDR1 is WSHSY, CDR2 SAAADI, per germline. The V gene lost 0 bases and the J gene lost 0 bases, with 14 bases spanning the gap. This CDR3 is CASSESSFSHYQETQYF. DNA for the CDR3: TGCGCCAGCAGTGAGTCGAGCTTTTCTCATTACCAAGAGACCCAGTACTTC.

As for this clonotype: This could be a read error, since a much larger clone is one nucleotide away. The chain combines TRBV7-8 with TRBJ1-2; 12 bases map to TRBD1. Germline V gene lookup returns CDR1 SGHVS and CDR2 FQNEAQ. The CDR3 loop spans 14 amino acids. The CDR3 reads CASSSGQGAYGSTF. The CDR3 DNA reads TGTGCCAGCAGCTCGGGACAGGGGGCCTATGGCTCCACCTTC.

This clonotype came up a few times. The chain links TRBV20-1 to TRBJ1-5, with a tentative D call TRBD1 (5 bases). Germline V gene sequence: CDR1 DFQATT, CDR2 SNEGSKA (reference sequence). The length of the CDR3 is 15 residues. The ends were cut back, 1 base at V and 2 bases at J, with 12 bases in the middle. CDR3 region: CSARAWTRGNQPQHF. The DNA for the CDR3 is TGCAGTGCTAGAGCCTGGACCAGGGGCAATCAGCCCCAGCATTTT.

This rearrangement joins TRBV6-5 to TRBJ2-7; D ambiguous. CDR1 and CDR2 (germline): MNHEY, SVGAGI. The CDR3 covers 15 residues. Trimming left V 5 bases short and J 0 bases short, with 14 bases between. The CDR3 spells CASSLPGSPSYEQYF. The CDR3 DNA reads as TGTGCCAGCAGTCTCCCGGGTTCCCCCTCCTACGAGCAGTACTTC.

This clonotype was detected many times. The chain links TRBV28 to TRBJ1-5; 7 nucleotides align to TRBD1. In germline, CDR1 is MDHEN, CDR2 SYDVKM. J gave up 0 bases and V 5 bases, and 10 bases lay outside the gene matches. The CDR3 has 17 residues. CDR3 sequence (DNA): TGTGCCAGCAGTGCCCAGACAGGGCTAGGTAGCAATCAGCCCCAGCATTTT. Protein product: CASSAQTGLGSNQPQHF.

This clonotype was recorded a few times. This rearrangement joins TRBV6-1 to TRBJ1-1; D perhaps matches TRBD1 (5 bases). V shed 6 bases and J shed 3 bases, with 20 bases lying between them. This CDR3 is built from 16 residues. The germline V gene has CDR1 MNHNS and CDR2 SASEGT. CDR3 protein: CASRHSRFGGHTEAFF. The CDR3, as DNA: TGTGCCAGCAGACACAGCCGGTTTGGGGGTCACACTGAAGCTTTCTTT.

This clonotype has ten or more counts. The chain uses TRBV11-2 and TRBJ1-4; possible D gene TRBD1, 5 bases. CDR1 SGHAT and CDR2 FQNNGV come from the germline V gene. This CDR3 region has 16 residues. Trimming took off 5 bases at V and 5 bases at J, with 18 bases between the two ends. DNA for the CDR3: TGTGCCAGCAGCCCTCGATGGACAAGAAAAAATGAAAAACTGTTTTTT. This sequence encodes CASSPRWTRKNEKLFF.

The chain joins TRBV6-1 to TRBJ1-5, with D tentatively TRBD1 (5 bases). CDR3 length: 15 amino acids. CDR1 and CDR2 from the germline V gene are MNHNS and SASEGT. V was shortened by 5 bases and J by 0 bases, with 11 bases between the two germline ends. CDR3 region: CASSNDRYSNQPQHF. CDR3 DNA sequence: TGTGCCAGCAGTAATGACAGATATAGCAATCAGCCCCAGCATTTT.

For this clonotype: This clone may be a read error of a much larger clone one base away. The CDR3, as DNA: TGTGCCAGCTGGGGCAGCACCTACGTGCAGTACTTC. It is translated as CASWGSTYVQYF. This chain joins TRBV7-2 and TRBJ2-7; D is possibly TRBD1 (5 bases). The CDR3 consists of 12 residues. Germline CDR1 reads SGHTA; CDR2 reads FQGNSA.

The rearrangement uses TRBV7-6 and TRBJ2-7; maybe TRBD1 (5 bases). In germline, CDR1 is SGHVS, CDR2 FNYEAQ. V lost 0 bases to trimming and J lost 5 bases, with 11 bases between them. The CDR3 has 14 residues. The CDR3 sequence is CASSLAQGTHEQYF. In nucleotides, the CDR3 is TGTGCCAGCAGCTTAGCGCAGGGTACCCACGAGCAGTACTTC.

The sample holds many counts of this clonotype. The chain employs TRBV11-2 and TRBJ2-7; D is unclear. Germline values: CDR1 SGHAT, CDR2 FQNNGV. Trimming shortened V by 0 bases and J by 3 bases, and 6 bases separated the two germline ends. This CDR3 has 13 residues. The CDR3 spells CASSLERFYEQYF. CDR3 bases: TGTGCCAGCAGCTTAGAAAGGTTCTACGAGCAGTACTTC.

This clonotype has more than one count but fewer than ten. The CDR3 DNA reads as TGTGCCAGCAGCTTAGCCCACCTTGGCTACACCTTC. Amino acid sequence: CASSLAHLGYTF. The chain links TRBV7-2 to TRBJ1-2, with D uncertain. This CDR3 contains 12 residues. The V and J ends lost 0 bases and 7 bases respectively, with 6 bases between them. In germline, CDR1 is SGHTA, CDR2 FQGNSA.

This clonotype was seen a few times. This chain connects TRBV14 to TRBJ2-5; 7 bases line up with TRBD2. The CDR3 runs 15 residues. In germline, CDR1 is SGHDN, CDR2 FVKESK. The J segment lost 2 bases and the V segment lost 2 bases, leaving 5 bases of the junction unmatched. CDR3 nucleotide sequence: TGTGCCAGCAGCCAAAGAGGACTAGAGCAAGAGACCCAGTACTTC. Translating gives CASSQRGLEQETQYF.

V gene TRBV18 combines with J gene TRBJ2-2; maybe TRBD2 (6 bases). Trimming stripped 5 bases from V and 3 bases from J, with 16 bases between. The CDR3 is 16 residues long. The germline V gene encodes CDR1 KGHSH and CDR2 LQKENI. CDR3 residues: CASSSLDGRDTGELFF. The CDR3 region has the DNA TGTGCCAGCTCATCCTTGGACGGGAGAGACACCGGGGAGCTGTTTTTT.

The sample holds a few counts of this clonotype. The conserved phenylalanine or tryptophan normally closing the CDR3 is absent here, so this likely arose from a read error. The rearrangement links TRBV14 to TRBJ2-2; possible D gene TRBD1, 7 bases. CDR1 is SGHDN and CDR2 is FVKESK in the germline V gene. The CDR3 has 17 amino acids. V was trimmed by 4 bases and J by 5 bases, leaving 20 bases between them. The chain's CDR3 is CASSPQLGGGRTGELFL. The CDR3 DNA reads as TGTGCCAGCAGCCCACAACTTGGAGGGGGCCGGACCGGGGAGCTGTTTCTT.

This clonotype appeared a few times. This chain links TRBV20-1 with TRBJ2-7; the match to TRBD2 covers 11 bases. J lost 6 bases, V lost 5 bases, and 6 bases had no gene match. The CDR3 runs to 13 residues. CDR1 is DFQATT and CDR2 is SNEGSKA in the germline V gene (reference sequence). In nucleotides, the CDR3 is TGCAGTGCTCCGCTAGCGGGGGGAGGCGAGCAGTACTTC. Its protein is CSAPLAGGGEQYF.

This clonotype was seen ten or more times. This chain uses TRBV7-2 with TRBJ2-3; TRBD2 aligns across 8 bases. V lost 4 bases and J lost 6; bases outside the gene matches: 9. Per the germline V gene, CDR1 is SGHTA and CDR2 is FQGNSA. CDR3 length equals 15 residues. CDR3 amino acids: CASSYSGLGWDTQYF. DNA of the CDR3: TGTGCCAGCAGCTACTCGGGACTAGGGTGGGATACGCAGTATTTT.

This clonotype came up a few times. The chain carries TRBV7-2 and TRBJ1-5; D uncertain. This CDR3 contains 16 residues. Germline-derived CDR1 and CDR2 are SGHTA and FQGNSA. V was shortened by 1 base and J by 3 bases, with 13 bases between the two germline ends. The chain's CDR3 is CASSLENSRLNQPQHF. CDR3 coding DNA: TGTGCCAGCAGCTTAGAGAACTCCCGCCTCAATCAGCCCCAGCATTTT.

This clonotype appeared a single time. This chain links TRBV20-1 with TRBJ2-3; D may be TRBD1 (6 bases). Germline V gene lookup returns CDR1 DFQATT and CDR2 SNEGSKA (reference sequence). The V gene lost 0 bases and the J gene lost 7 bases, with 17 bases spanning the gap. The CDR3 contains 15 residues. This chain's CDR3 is CSARDEAGVGYTQYF. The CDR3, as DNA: TGCAGTGCTAGAGATGAGGCAGGGGTTGGCTATACGCAGTATTTT.

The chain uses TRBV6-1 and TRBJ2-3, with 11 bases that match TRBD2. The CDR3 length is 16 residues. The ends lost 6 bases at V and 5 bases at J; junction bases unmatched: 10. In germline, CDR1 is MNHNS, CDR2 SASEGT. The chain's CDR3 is CASRLTSGTHKDTQYF. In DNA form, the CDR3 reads TGTGCCAGCAGACTGACTAGCGGGACCCATAAAGATACGCAGTATTTT.

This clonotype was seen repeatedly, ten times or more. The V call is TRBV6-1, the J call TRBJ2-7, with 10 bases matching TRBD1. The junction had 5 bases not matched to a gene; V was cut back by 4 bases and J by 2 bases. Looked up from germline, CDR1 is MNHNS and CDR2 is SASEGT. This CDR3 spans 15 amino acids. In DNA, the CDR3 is TGTGCCAGCAGTGGAGGGACAGGGGATCCCTACGAGCAGTACTTC. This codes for CASSGGTGDPYEQYF.

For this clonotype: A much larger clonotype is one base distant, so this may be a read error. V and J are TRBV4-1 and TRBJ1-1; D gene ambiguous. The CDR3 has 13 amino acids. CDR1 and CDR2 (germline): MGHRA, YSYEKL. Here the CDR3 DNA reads TGCGCCAGAAGCCATTCTACGAGCACTGAAGCTTTCTTT. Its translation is CARSHSTSTEAFF.

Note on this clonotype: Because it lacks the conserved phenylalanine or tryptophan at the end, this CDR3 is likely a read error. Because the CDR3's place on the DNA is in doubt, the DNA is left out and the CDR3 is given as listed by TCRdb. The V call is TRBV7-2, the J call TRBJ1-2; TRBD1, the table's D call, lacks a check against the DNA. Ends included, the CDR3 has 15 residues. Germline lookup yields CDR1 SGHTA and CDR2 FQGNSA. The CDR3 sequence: CASSPGGKVGYGYTL.

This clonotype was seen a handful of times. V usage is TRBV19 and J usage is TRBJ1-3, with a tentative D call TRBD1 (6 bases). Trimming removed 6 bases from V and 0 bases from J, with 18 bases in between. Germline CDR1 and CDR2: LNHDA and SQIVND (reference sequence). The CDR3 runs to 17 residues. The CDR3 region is CASSRGLGQHSGNTIYF. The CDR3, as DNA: TGTGCCAGTAGCCGCGGGCTGGGACAACACTCTGGAAACACCATATATTTT.

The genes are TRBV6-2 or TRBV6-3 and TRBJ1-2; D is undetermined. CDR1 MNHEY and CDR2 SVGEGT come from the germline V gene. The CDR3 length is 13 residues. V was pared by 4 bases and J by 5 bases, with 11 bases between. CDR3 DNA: TGTGCCAGCAGTTCTCTGGGGTCGTATGGCTACACCTTC. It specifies CASSSLGSYGYTF.

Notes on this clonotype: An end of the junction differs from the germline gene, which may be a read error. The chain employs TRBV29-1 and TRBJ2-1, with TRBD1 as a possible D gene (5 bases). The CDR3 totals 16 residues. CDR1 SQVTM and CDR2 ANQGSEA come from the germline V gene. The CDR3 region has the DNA TGCCGCGTTGAAGATAACTGGCAGGGTGTTGCCAATGAGCAGTTCTTC. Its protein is CRVEDNWQGVANEQFF.

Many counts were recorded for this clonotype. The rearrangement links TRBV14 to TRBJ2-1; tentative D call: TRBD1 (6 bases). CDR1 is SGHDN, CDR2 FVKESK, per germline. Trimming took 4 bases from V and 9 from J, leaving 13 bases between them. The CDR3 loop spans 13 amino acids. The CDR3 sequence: CASSPTGASEQFF. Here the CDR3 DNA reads TGTGCCAGCAGCCCGACAGGAGCAAGTGAGCAGTTCTTC.

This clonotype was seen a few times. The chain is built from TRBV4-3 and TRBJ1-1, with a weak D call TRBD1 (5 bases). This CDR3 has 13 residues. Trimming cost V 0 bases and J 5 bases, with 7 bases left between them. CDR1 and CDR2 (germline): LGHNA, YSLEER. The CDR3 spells CASSQDWGTEAFF. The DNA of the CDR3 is TGCGCCAGCAGCCAAGATTGGGGGACTGAAGCTTTCTTT.